Each of the 28 T cell receptor beta chains below was sequenced from the same sample in a study of blood T cell repertoires in COVID-19. Profiling relied on immunoSEQ multiplex PCR, and the TCRdb table lists in-frame clones only, not all of them. The sample lists about 120,000 clones; 79% were seen once. Material for sequencing was peripheral blood. The receptors originated from an elderly woman with acute or convalescent COVID-19.

The rearrangement uses TRBV7-2 and TRBJ1-2; D unclear. Trimming pared 5 bases from V and 8 bases from J, leaving 9 bases between. This CDR3 spans 11 amino acids. The germline V gene encodes CDR1 SGHTA and CDR2 FQGNSA. This chain's CDR3 is CASSPGVGYTF. CDR3 sequence (DNA): TGTGCCAGCAGCCCAGGCGTCGGCTACACCTTC.

This clone was detected once. This chain joins TRBV6-6 and TRBJ1-3, with D possibly TRBD1 on 5 matching bases. The ends were cut back, 5 bases at V and 0 bases at J, with 11 bases in the middle. The CDR3 consists of 15 residues. Germline V gene sequence: CDR1 MNHNY, CDR2 SVGAGI (reference sequence). For the CDR3, the DNA is TGTGCCAGCAGTCGCGACAGTCCCTCTGGAAACACCATATATTTT. Residues: CASSRDSPSGNTIYF.

The chain combines TRBV25-1 with TRBJ2-5; possible D gene TRBD2, 6 bases. V was shortened by 6 bases and J by 5 bases, with 16 bases between the two germline ends. CDR3 length: 14 residues. Germline V lookup: CDR1 MGHDK, CDR2 SYGVNS. The CDR3 bases are TGTGCCAGCAGCTTTCCGGGACTGGTGGAGACCCAGTACTTC. It yields the protein CASSFPGLVETQYF. Full variable domain (outside the CDR3, taken from reference TRBV25-1 and TRBJ2-5): EADIYQTPRYLVIGTGKKITLECSQTMGHDKMYWYQQDPGMELHLIHYSYGVNSTEKGDLSSESTVSRIRTEHFPLTLESARPSHTSQYLCASSFPGLVETQYFGPGTRLLVL.

This clone was picked up one time. The rearrangement links TRBV28 to TRBJ1-2, with TRBD1 as a possible D gene (6 bases). Per germline, CDR1 MDHEN and CDR2 SYDVKM. V was pared by 6 bases and J by 4 bases, with 12 bases between. The CDR3 totals 13 residues. Here the CDR3 reads CASRTTGRYGYTF. CDR3 nucleotide sequence: TGTGCCAGCAGAACGACAGGCCGCTATGGCTACACCTTC.

The V gene is TRBV7-3, the J gene TRBJ2-1, with D possibly being TRBD1 (6 bases). This CDR3 contains 12 residues. Per the germline V gene, CDR1 is SGHTA and CDR2 is FQGTGA. The ends were cut back, 4 bases at V and 9 bases at J, with 10 bases in the middle. The CDR3 coding sequence is TGTGCCAGCAGCTCCACAGGGTTTGAGCAGTTCTTC. Translating it yields CASSSTGFEQFF.

The chain employs TRBV27 and TRBJ2-1; tentatively, D is TRBD2 (5 bases). Between the trimmed V and J ends, which lost 5 bases and 4 bases, there was a span of 15 bases. This CDR3 region has 15 residues. Germline V CDR1 and CDR2: MNHEY, SMNVEV (reference sequence). CDR3: CASSDRAPGYNEQFF. Here the CDR3 DNA reads TGTGCCAGCAGTGACCGGGCCCCGGGGTACAATGAGCAGTTCTTC.

This sequence joins TRBV4-3 and TRBJ2-3; the match to TRBD2 covers 9 bases. V dropped 1 base and J dropped 2; count of bases not matched to a gene: 4. The CDR3 spans 16 residues. From germline, CDR1 is LGHNA and CDR2 YSLEER. The DNA of the CDR3 is TGCGCCAGCAGCCAAGGACTAGCGGACCTCACAGATACGCAGTATTTT. Translated, it gives CASSQGLADLTDTQYF.

This clone has a handful of counts. The chain is built from TRBV6-2 or TRBV6-3 and TRBJ1-2; TRBD1 matches 10 bases. The V gene's germline CDR1 is MNHEY and CDR2 SVGEGT. This CDR3 is built from 16 residues. After removal of 6 bases from V and 0 bases from J, the junction contained 7 bases not matched to a gene. The CDR3, as DNA: TGTGCCAGCAGCGGGACAGGGGTGTCCGCTAACTATGGCTACACCTTC. Its translation: CASSGTGVSANYGYTF.

V gene TRBV5-1 combines with J gene TRBJ2-5, with 13 bases identical to TRBD2. Germline V gene data show CDR1 as SGHRS and CDR2 as YFSETQ. V dropped 0 bases and J dropped 2; count of bases not matched to a gene: 1. The CDR3 runs 16 residues. CDR3 nucleotides: TGCGCCAGCAGCTTGGGGACTAGCGGGGGACAAGAGACCCAGTACTTC. Translation gives CASSLGTSGGQETQYF.

The rearrangement joins TRBV6-5 to TRBJ1-6, with TRBD1 as a possible D gene (6 bases). The germline V and J ends were trimmed by 2 bases and 7 bases, with 12 bases remaining between them. CDR1 is MNHEY and CDR2 is SVGAGI in the germline V gene. This CDR3 region has 15 residues. The CDR3 is CASSYQDSLNSPLHF. The CDR3 DNA is TGTGCCAGCAGTTACCAGGACAGCCTCAATTCACCCCTCCACTTT.

J is TRBJ2-2 and V is TRBV7-2; perhaps TRBD2 as D (5 bases). CDR1 is SGHTA, CDR2 FQGNSA, per germline. CDR3 size: 15 residues. With 5 bases removed from V and 1 base from J, the gap between germline ends came to 11 bases. CDR3 residues: CASSEGRLNTGELFF. DNA of the CDR3: TGTGCCAGCAGCGAAGGGAGATTGAACACCGGGGAGCTGTTTTTT.

As for this clone: This sample also contains other DNA sequences that code for the same CDR3. The CDR3 DNA sequence: TGTGCCAGCAGCTTACAGGGGGACACTGAAGCTTTCTTT. This codes for CASSLQGDTEAFF. The V and J genes are TRBV7-9 and TRBJ1-1; 7 nucleotides line up with TRBD1. CDR1 is SEHNR and CDR2 is FQNEAQ in the germline V gene (reference sequence). The length of the CDR3 is 13 residues. J was trimmed by 3 bases and V by 2 bases; bases with no gene match: 0.

The CDR3 sequence is CSGRGSYGYTF. CDR3 nucleotides: TGCAGTGGACGGGGAAGCTATGGCTACACCTTC. This chain uses TRBV20-1 with TRBJ1-2; D unclear. CDR3 length equals 11 residues. CDR1 is DFQATT, CDR2 SNEGSKA, per germline (reference sequence). V lost 7 bases and J 4 bases, leaving 10 bases between the germline ends.

The V call is TRBV2, the J call TRBJ1-5, with D possibly matching TRBD1 (5 bases). This CDR3 is 14 amino acids long. Deletions cut 10 bases from V and 0 bases from J, with 13 bases between. Germline V gene data show CDR1 as SNHLY and CDR2 as FYNNEI. CDR3 sequence reads: CATRGVNSNQPQHF. DNA of the CDR3: TGTGCCACACGGGGGGTAAATAGCAATCAGCCCCAGCATTTT.

The gene calls are TRBV7-9 and TRBJ2-1, with TRBD2 matching over 8 bases. J gave up 6 bases and V 0 bases, and 4 bases lay outside the gene matches. Per the germline V gene, CDR1 is SEHNR and CDR2 is FQNEAQ (reference sequence). There are 15 residues in the CDR3. CDR3 nucleotides: TGTGCCAGCAGCTTAGCTTTGCGGGGGGTCAATGAGCAGTTCTTC. Translating gives CASSLALRGVNEQFF.

The chain employs TRBV12-5 and TRBJ2-7; 9 bases are a match to TRBD1. The germline V gene has CDR1 LGHNT and CDR2 FRNRAP. The CDR3 spans 15 residues. V was clipped by 2 bases and J by 4 bases; unmatched bases: 6. In DNA form, the CDR3 reads TGTGCTAGTGGTTTGTGGGGACAGGGAAGGTACGAGCAGTACTTC. Protein sequence: CASGLWGQGRYEQYF.

This clone has more than one count but fewer than ten. V is TRBV30 and J is TRBJ1-2, with a possible D match to TRBD1 (5 bases). Trimming pared 3 bases from V and 4 bases from J, leaving 21 bases between. Looked up from germline, CDR1 is GTSNPN and CDR2 is SVGIG (reference sequence). The CDR3 runs to 16 residues. The CDR3 loop is CAWRGLTGRPTYGYTF. The DNA of the CDR3 is TGTGCCTGGAGGGGCCTCACAGGACGCCCCACCTATGGCTACACCTTC.

This clone has a handful of counts. Written as DNA, the CDR3 is TGTGCCAGCAGCGTAGATACGGGAGTGTACACCGGGGAGCTGTTTTTT. Encoded protein: CASSVDTGVYTGELFF. The chain carries TRBV9 and TRBJ2-2, with a possible D match to TRBD2 (6 bases). The V end lost 0 bases, the J end lost 3 bases, and 12 bases lay between the germline ends. The germline gives CDR1 SGDLS, CDR2 YYNGEE. The CDR3 runs 16 residues.

This clone was counted between two and nine times. The chain links TRBV4-3 to TRBJ1-2; 7 nucleotides align to TRBD1. Germline-derived CDR1 and CDR2 are LGHNA and YSLEER. The J segment lost 8 bases and the V segment lost 2 bases, leaving 5 bases of the junction unmatched. The CDR3 totals 13 residues. The CDR3 sequence: CASSQRTGAGYTF. Here the CDR3 DNA reads TGCGCCAGCAGCCAACGTACAGGGGCCGGCTACACCTTC.

The chain is built from TRBV30 and TRBJ2-3; D is uncertain. This CDR3 has 14 residues. CDR1 is GTSNPN and CDR2 is SVGIG in the germline V gene (reference sequence). Between the trimmed V and J ends, which lost 4 bases and 0 bases, there was a span of 11 bases. The CDR3 coding sequence is TGTGCCTGGACGGCAGCGACTAGCACAGATACGCAGTATTTT. It codes for CAWTAATSTDTQYF.

The rearrangement joins TRBV2 to TRBJ2-7, with D uncertain. V gave up 6 bases and J gave up 3 bases, with 9 bases separating them. The germline V gene encodes CDR1 SNHLY and CDR2 FYNNEI. The CDR3 spans 12 residues. CDR3 DNA: TGTGCCAGCAGGGGCCTCAACTACGAGCAGTACTTC. Translating gives CASRGLNYEQYF.

V usage is TRBV7-2 and J usage is TRBJ2-1, with TRBD1 matching 7 bases. Trimming at V came to 6 bases and at J to 0 bases, leaving 5 bases not matched to a gene. Germline V gives CDR1 SGHTA, CDR2 FQGNSA. The CDR3 totals 15 residues. The CDR3 nucleotides read TGTGCCAGCAGGAGAGACAGGGCCTCCTACAATGAGCAGTTCTTC. This encodes CASRRDRASYNEQFF. The full variable domain, rest sourced from reference TRBV7-2 and TRBJ2-1, is GAGVSQSPSNKVTEKGKDVELRCDPISGHTALYWYRQSLGQGLEFLIYFQGNSAPDKSGLPSDRFSAERTGGSVSTLTIQRTQQEDSAVYLCASRRDRASYNEQFFGPGTRLTVL.

This chain joins TRBV10-3 and TRBJ1-6, with TRBD1 identical over 10 bases. This CDR3 has 16 residues. V trimming: 0 bases; J trimming: 7 bases; junction bases outside the gene matches: 3. Germline-derived CDR1 and CDR2 are ENHRY and SYGVKD. CDR3 bases: TGTGCCATCAGTGAGTCGGGGGGACAGGGGAATTCACCCCTCCACTTT. Translation: CAISESGGQGNSPLHF.

The rearrangement links TRBV12-3 or TRBV12-4 to TRBJ2-7, with a weak D call TRBD1 (6 bases). CDR3 size: 13 residues. The V end lost 8 bases, the J end lost 0 bases, and 11 bases lay between the germline ends. In nucleotides, the CDR3 is TGTGCCAGCTCAAGGGACAACTCCTACGAGCAGTACTTC. Residues: CASSRDNSYEQYF.

In this sample, this clone turned up a few times. The chain employs TRBV5-4 and TRBJ1-3; 12 bases match TRBD1. The germline CDR1 and CDR2 sequences are SGHNT and YYREEE (reference sequence). Germline trimming cut 10 bases from V and 4 bases from J; bases unmatched to any gene: 6. The CDR3 is 14 amino acids. In nucleotides, the CDR3 is TGTGCCTGGGGACAGGGGGCGCTCGGAAACACCATATATTTT. Translated, it gives CAWGQGALGNTIYF.

This clone has just a few counts. The chain employs TRBV7-3 and TRBJ1-1, with 10 bases lining up with TRBD1. Germline V CDR1 and CDR2: SGHTA, FQGTGA. With 5 bases clipped from V and 5 bases from J, the junction kept 5 bases outside the gene matches. CDR3 length: 14 residues. The CDR3 region has the DNA TGTGCCAGCAGCGCGACAGGGGGCGGGACTGAAGCTTTCTTT. Protein sequence: CASSATGGGTEAFF.

This chain links TRBV6-2 or TRBV6-3 with TRBJ2-7; the match to TRBD1 covers 7 bases. The CDR3 is 15 amino acids. Germline V gene sequence: CDR1 MNHEY, CDR2 SVGEGT. V gave up 5 bases and J gave up 1 base; unmatched junction bases: 8. CDR3 protein: CASSRDSSISYEQYF. In nucleotides, the CDR3 is TGTGCCAGCAGTCGGGACAGTTCCATTTCCTACGAGCAGTACTTC.

CDR3 DNA sequence: TGTGCCAGCAGTGGGGCTAGCGGGGGAGTAGGAGAGACCCAGTACTTC. This gives the protein CASSGASGGVGETQYF. The rearrangement links TRBV2 to TRBJ2-5; 10 bases are a match to TRBD2. Germline V gene sequence: CDR1 SNHLY, CDR2 FYNNEI. This CDR3 region has 16 residues. Trimming cost V 4 bases and J 4 bases; bases outside gene matches: 9.